Below, 23 T cell receptor beta chains from the same sample are listed, as sequenced in a study of T cell responses to AZD1222 COVID-19 vaccine. Method: immunoSEQ multiplex PCR; TCRdb's copy keeps in-frame clones and lacks some. The table shows 120,000 or so clones, with 85% to 90% occurring only once. Sequencing was performed on peripheral blood, taken on day 0 of AZD1222 vaccination. The receptors stem from an adult in good health.

The chain is built from TRBV12-3 or TRBV12-4 and TRBJ2-7; no firm D call. CDR3 length: 12 residues. Trimming left V 5 bases short and J 0 bases short, with 5 bases between. This CDR3 is CASSRSSYEQYF. The CDR3 bases are TGTGCCAGCAGTCGGTCCTCCTACGAGCAGTACTTC.

The gene calls are TRBV28 and TRBJ1-2; 9 nucleotides line up with TRBD1. The CDR3 totals 17 residues. The ends lost 3 bases at V and 4 bases at J; junction bases unmatched: 12. The V gene's germline CDR1 is MDHEN and CDR2 SYDVKM. CDR3 coding DNA: TGTGCCAGCAGTTTTGGGACAGGGAGGTTTATGGGCTATGGCTACACCTTC. It yields the protein CASSFGTGRFMGYGYTF.

This chain uses TRBV11-1 with TRBJ1-5; D gene unclear. This CDR3 has 14 amino acids. Germline loops: CDR1 SGHAT, CDR2 FQDESV (reference sequence). V lost 2 bases, J lost 2 bases, and 7 bases lay in between. In DNA form, the CDR3 reads TGTGCCAGCAGCTTATTAGGCGGCAATCAGCCCCAGCATTTT. This sequence encodes CASSLLGGNQPQHF.

This chain joins TRBV5-1 and TRBJ2-7, with D possibly matching TRBD1 (5 bases). V shed 4 bases and J shed 5 bases, with 16 bases lying between them. This CDR3 is 14 amino acids long. Germline V gene data show CDR1 as SGHRS and CDR2 as YFSETQ. The CDR3 loop reads CASSVTQGPDEQYF. The CDR3 DNA follows: TGCGCCAGCAGCGTGACCCAGGGCCCGGACGAGCAGTACTTC.

The V gene is TRBV28, the J gene TRBJ2-7; maybe TRBD2 (6 bases). CDR1 and CDR2 from the germline V gene are MDHEN and SYDVKM. This CDR3 is 15 amino acids long. V lost 7 bases and J lost 5, with 21 bases in between. The DNA for the CDR3 is TGTGCCAGCAACTCCCGGGACTTACGTCCAAACGAGCAGTACTTC. Translated, it gives CASNSRDLRPNEQYF.

V gene TRBV9 combines with J gene TRBJ2-3, with 9 bases lining up with TRBD2. Germline loops: CDR1 SGDLS, CDR2 YYNGEE. CDR3 length equals 16 residues. The J segment lost 0 bases and the V segment lost 2 bases, leaving 4 bases of the junction unmatched. CDR3 sequence reads: CASSVASGTSTDTQYF. As DNA, the CDR3 is TGTGCCAGCAGCGTGGCTAGCGGGACGAGCACAGATACGCAGTATTTT.

The rearrangement uses TRBV19 and TRBJ2-3, with 7 bases matching TRBD2. Trimming cost V 5 bases and J 4 bases; bases outside gene matches: 3. CDR3 length equals 13 residues. CDR1 is LNHDA, CDR2 SQIVND, per germline (reference sequence). The CDR3 loop reads CASSSSGADTQYF. CDR3 nucleotide sequence: TGTGCCAGTAGTTCTAGCGGAGCAGATACGCAGTATTTT.

The chain combines TRBV5-1 with TRBJ2-5; the D is unclear. Deletions cut 3 bases from V and 1 base from J, with 13 bases between. The CDR3 has 15 residues. Germline assignment: CDR1 SGHRS and CDR2 YFSETQ. The CDR3 DNA is TGCGCCAGCAGCTACTCGACGGGCCTCCAAGAGACCCAGTACTTC. Encoded protein: CASSYSTGLQETQYF.

The chain has TRBV28 and TRBJ2-7; unclear D gene. Trimming pared 6 bases from V and 3 bases from J, leaving 6 bases between. CDR3 size: 11 residues. Germline values: CDR1 MDHEN, CDR2 SYDVKM. The CDR3 DNA follows: TGTGCCAGCAGCTCGTACTACGAGCAGTACTTC. Translating gives CASSSYYEQYF.

This sequence joins TRBV28 and TRBJ1-3; the D is unclear. Germline CDR1 reads MDHEN; CDR2 reads SYDVKM. With 7 bases removed from V and 2 bases from J, the gap between germline ends came to 12 bases. This CDR3 is 14 amino acids long. This CDR3 reads CASNLGPAGNTIYF. The CDR3 bases are TGTGCCAGCAACCTTGGGCCCGCTGGAAACACCATATATTTT.

The chain has TRBV6-1 and TRBJ2-1, with D unclear. Germline lookup yields CDR1 MNHNS and CDR2 SASEGT. The CDR3 loop spans 16 amino acids. V lost 0 bases, J lost 2 bases, and 11 bases lay in between. As DNA, the CDR3 is TGTGCCAGCAGTGAAGCGCTGGGATGGGCCTACAATGAGCAGTTCTTC. This translates into CASSEALGWAYNEQFF.

The chain uses TRBV5-1 and TRBJ2-6; D gene ambiguous. The CDR3 is made up of 17 amino acids. From germline, CDR1 is SGHRS and CDR2 YFSETQ. The V end lost 0 bases, the J end lost 1 base, and 11 bases lay between the germline ends. CDR3 nucleotides: TGCGCCAGCAGCTTGGCGCCACCTGGGTCTGGGGCCAACGTCCTGACTTTC. Protein sequence: CASSLAPPGSGANVLTF.

This chain joins TRBV3-1 (or the pseudogene TRBV3-2) and TRBJ2-3; D might be TRBD1 (6 bases). V was pared by 6 bases and J by 0 bases, with 13 bases between. Germline CDR1 LGHDT, CDR2 YNNKEL (reference sequence). The CDR3 runs to 15 residues. The CDR3 sequence is CASSTGQTSTDTQYF. DNA for the CDR3: TGTGCCAGCAGTACTGGACAGACTAGCACAGATACGCAGTATTTT.

The rearrangement links TRBV3-1 (or the pseudogene TRBV3-2) to TRBJ2-1; the D call may be TRBD1 or TRBD2 (5 bases each). V lost 3 bases and J lost 4, with 10 bases in between. The CDR3 is 14 residues long. The germline V gene encodes CDR1 LGHDT and CDR2 YNNKEL (reference sequence). CDR3 sequence: CASSQGRIYNEQFF. For the CDR3, the DNA is TGTGCCAGCAGCCAGGGACGTATTTACAATGAGCAGTTCTTC.

This clone was detected once. The chain uses TRBV2 and TRBJ2-1, with no clear D. Between the trimmed V and J ends, which lost 5 bases and 4 bases, there was a span of 15 bases. This CDR3 is 15 amino acids long. Looked up from germline, CDR1 is SNHLY and CDR2 is FYNNEI. CDR3 in DNA: TGTGCCAGCAGTCAACAAACTACCGGGTACAATGAGCAGTTCTTC. Translating it yields CASSQQTTGYNEQFF. Using reference TRBV2 and TRBJ2-1 for the parts outside the CDR3, the full variable domain is EPEVTQTPSHQVTQMGQEVILRCVPISNHLYFYWYRQILGQKVEFLVSFYNNEISEKSEIFDDQFSVERPDGSNFTLKIRSTKLEDSAMYFCASSQQTTGYNEQFFGPGTRLTVL.

The V call is TRBV10-1, the J call TRBJ2-7; TRBD1 matches 9 bases. This CDR3 is 14 amino acids long. The germline gives CDR1 WNHNN, CDR2 SYGVQD (reference sequence). With V trimmed by 6 bases and J by 2 bases, 5 bases remained unmatched. The CDR3 bases are TGCGCCAGCAGCCGGGACAGGGCGACCTACGAGCAGTACTTC. It specifies CASSRDRATYEQYF.

This chain connects TRBV19 to TRBJ1-2; unclear D gene. V gave up 9 bases and J gave up 5 bases, with 22 bases separating them. Germline V CDR1 and CDR2: LNHDA, SQIVND (reference sequence). This CDR3 region has 15 residues. CDR3 sequence: CASVRTDAHGYGYTF. The CDR3 DNA sequence: TGTGCCAGCGTCAGGACGGACGCACATGGGTATGGCTACACCTTC.

The gene calls are TRBV2 and TRBJ1-1, with D possibly matching TRBD1 (5 bases). This CDR3 spans 14 amino acids. V was trimmed by 3 bases and J by 5 bases, leaving 13 bases between them. Germline lookup yields CDR1 SNHLY and CDR2 FYNNEI. CDR3 sequence: CASSEGLTGTEAFF. As DNA, the CDR3 is TGTGCCAGCAGTGAGGGACTTACGGGGACTGAAGCTTTCTTT. Supplemented by reference TRBV2 and TRBJ1-1, the full variable domain reads EPEVTQTPSHQVTQMGQEVILRCVPISNHLYFYWYRQILGQKVEFLVSFYNNEISEKSEIFDDQFSVERPDGSNFTLKIRSTKLEDSAMYFCASSEGLTGTEAFFGQGTRLTVV.

The genes are TRBV5-4 and TRBJ1-2; D unresolved. There are 12 residues in the CDR3. Germline loops: CDR1 SGHNT, CDR2 YYREEE (reference sequence). V lost 4 bases to trimming and J lost 6 bases, with 10 bases between them. In DNA, the CDR3 is TGTGCCAGCAGCCGCGATTGGAATGGCTACACCTTC. Translated, it gives CASSRDWNGYTF.

Here the CDR3 DNA reads TGTGCCACCAGTGGGACCGGACAGGGTGGCGGCTACACCTTC. Translating gives CATSGTGQGGGYTF. The chain has TRBV24-1 and TRBJ1-2; 8 bases map to TRBD1. Germline CDR1 is KGHDR and CDR2 is SFDVKD. J gave up 8 bases and V 5 bases, and 9 bases lay outside the gene matches. The CDR3 covers 14 residues.

The rearrangement links TRBV10-3 to TRBJ2-5; TRBD2 aligns across 15 bases. The CDR3 has 16 amino acids. CDR1 is ENHRY, CDR2 SYGVKD, per germline. The ends lost 10 bases at V and 4 bases at J; junction bases unmatched: 10. The DNA for the CDR3 is TGTGCCACCACCGGGACTAGCGGGGGGCGGGTAGAGACCCAGTACTTC. Translation: CATTGTSGGRVETQYF.

V and J are TRBV15 and TRBJ2-7; D gene ambiguous. Trimming removed 0 bases at V and 7 bases at J, with 10 bases between. Germline V gives CDR1 LNHNV, CDR2 YYDKDF (reference sequence). The CDR3 has 13 amino acids. The CDR3 DNA reads as TGTGCCACCAGCAGAGATAGGTTTAGAGAGCAGTACTTC. Translated, it gives CATSRDRFREQYF.

The V gene is TRBV11-2, the J gene TRBJ1-6; TRBD1 matches 8 bases. This CDR3 comprises 14 residues. Germline V gene data show CDR1 as SGHAT and CDR2 as FQNNGV. Trimming removed 5 bases from V and 12 bases from J; junction bases left unmatched: 9. CDR3 nucleotides: TGTGCCAGCAGCCCGGACAGGGTAATTGGACCCCTCCACTTT. Residues: CASSPDRVIGPLHF.